Following are 4 T cell receptor beta chains from one sample sequenced in a study of T cell responses to AZD1222 COVID-19 vaccine. Assay: immunoSEQ multiplex PCR; the TCRdb copy retains only in-frame clones and omits some. The sample includes 250,000 to 300,000 clones, 90% to 95% of them seen just once. This sample comprised peripheral blood, obtained 28 days after the second AZD1222 dose. The receptors shown here come from an adult who received the AZD1222 COVID-19 vaccine.

The chain is built from TRBV6-5 and TRBJ1-4; D is unclear. The germline V and J ends were trimmed by 2 bases and 5 bases, with 12 bases remaining between them. This CDR3 has 15 amino acids. Looked up from germline, CDR1 is MNHEY and CDR2 is SVGAGI. CDR3 region: CASSYAAARNEKLFF. Written as DNA, the CDR3 is TGTGCCAGCAGTTACGCGGCAGCCCGAAATGAAAAACTGTTTTTT.

The chain couples TRBV28 to TRBJ2-7, with D perhaps matching TRBD1 (6 bases). The ends were cut back, 5 bases at V and 3 bases at J, with 14 bases in the middle. The germline V gene has CDR1 MDHEN and CDR2 SYDVKM. This CDR3 comprises 14 residues. The CDR3 DNA reads TGTGCCAGCAGTGGACGGACAGACCGCTACGAGCAGTACTTC. Its protein product is CASSGRTDRYEQYF. The variable domain in full, completed from reference TRBV28 and TRBJ2-7, reads DVKVTQSSRYLVKRTGEKVFLECVQDMDHENMFWYRQDPGLGLRLIYFSYDVKMKEKGDIPEGYSVSREKKERFSLILESASTNQTSMYLCASSGRTDRYEQYFGPGTRLTVT.

The V and J genes are TRBV5-1 and TRBJ2-3; D may be TRBD1 (6 bases). The CDR3 totals 14 residues. CDR1 and CDR2 (germline): SGHRS, YFSETQ. Deletions cut 7 bases from V and 3 bases from J, with 15 bases between. DNA of the CDR3: TGCGCCAGCCATGAGGCAGGGGCAACAGATACGCAGTATTTT. As protein: CASHEAGATDTQYF.

V usage is TRBV18 and J usage is TRBJ1-2; D ambiguous. V lost 2 bases and J lost 4, with 14 bases in between. Germline assignment: CDR1 KGHSH and CDR2 LQKENI. There are 15 residues in the CDR3. Here the CDR3 DNA reads TGTGCCAGCTCACCAATTGGGATGGGGAGCTATGGCTACACCTTC. Encoded protein: CASSPIGMGSYGYTF.